The rows below give T cell receptor beta chains drawn from one sample of a study of breast tumors, draining lymph nodes, adjacent tissues. MiXCR, applied by TCRdb to the multiplex PCR reads, yields one record per CDR3 protein. The repertoire holds 160,000 or so distinct CDR3 sequences, 30% to 40% seen once, with roughly 3.8% in the top ten. Sequenced input: axillary lymph node tissue. Every receptor here comes from a female donor with breast cancer. Some clones in this sample may be carry-over from other donors' samples. CDR3s include the opening cysteine and the closing phenylalanine or tryptophan. D genes are given only for firm matches. Clone size is shown for a subset of rows, as once, few, many or a class of expanded clone.

V,size,D,J,DNA,CDR3
TRBV7-8,-,-,TRBJ1-2,TGTGCCAGCGGGGGCAGTCCCACTAACTATGGCTACACCTTC,CASGGSPTNYGYTF
TRBV5-1,many,-,TRBJ2-2,TGCGCCAGCTTGGGGGCAGGGGAGCTGTTTTTT,CASLGAGELFF
TRBV27,many,-,TRBJ2-2,TGTGCCAGCAGTTTGAAGGGGACCAACACCGGGGAGCTGTTTTTT,CASSLKGTNTGELFF
TRBV5-1,many,-,TRBJ2-5,TGCGCCAGCAGCTCCATCGGCAGGTCAGAAGAGACCCAGTACTTC,CASSSIGRSEETQYF
TRBV15,many,-,TRBJ2-7,TGTGCCACCAGCCCCCGGCGGCAGGACTACGAGCAGTACTTC,CATSPRRQDYEQYF
TRBV24-1,-,-,TRBJ1-6,TGTGCCACCAGGTCCTGGAATTCACCCCTCCACTTT,CATRSWNSPLHF
TRBV14,many,-,TRBJ2-7,TGTGCCAGCAGCCAAGTATCACTAGCTATCTACGAGCAGTACTTC,CASSQVSLAIYEQYF
TRBV12-3/TRBV12-4,many,-,TRBJ2-7,TGTGCCAGCAGTCCAGGACGGAGGGCCTCTCTGCACGAGCAGTACTTC,CASSPGRRASLHEQYF
TRBV6-5,-,-,TRBJ2-7,TGTGCCAGCAGTCACACAACCACAGGGAATAGGTACGAGCAGTACTTC,CASSHTTTGNRYEQYF
TRBV2,-,-,TRBJ2-1,TGTGCCAGCAGTGGTTGGGGACCAAAAATGTTGGATGAGCAGTTCTTC,CASSGWGPKMLDEQFF
TRBV12-3/TRBV12-4,-,TRBD1,TRBJ2-6,TGTGCCAGCAGTTTAGCGCTGACAGGGCCAGTCTCTGGGGCCAACGTCCTGACTTTC,CASSLALTGPVSGANVLTF
TRBV20-1,many,TRBD1,TRBJ2-3,TGCAGTGCTAGCCCGATCCACAGGGGGCGGGCAGATACGCAGTATTTT,CSASPIHRGRADTQYF
TRBV5-8,many,-,TRBJ2-2,TGTGCCAGCAGCTTGTCGCTGTCCCCCGGGGAGCTGTTTTTT,CASSLSLSPGELFF
TRBV13,-,-,TRBJ1-2,TGTGCCAGCAGCCAGCCAGGCCACTATGGCTACACCTTC,CASSQPGHYGYTF
TRBV9,many,TRBD2,TRBJ2-5,TGTGCCAGCAGCGTAGCGGGAGGGGGGATGGAGACCCAGTACTTC,CASSVAGGGMETQYF
TRBV9,many,TRBD1,TRBJ2-7,TGTGCCAGCAGCCTCCGACAGGGATACGAGCAGTACTTC,CASSLRQGYEQYF
TRBV2,-,TRBD2,TRBJ2-1,TGTACCAGCACTGGAGGGACTAGCGGGACAAGCTCCTACAATGAGCAGTTCTTC,CTSTGGTSGTSSYNEQFF
TRBV12-3/TRBV12-4,many,-,TRBJ1-2,TGTGCCAGCAGTGCCCGGGTACAAGAGGGCTACACCTTC,CASSARVQEGYTF
TRBV19,many,-,TRBJ2-7,TGTGCCAGTAGTCCCCGCAGTCGCTACGAGCAGTACTTC,CASSPRSRYEQYF
TRBV7-2,once,-,TRBJ2-1,TGTGCCAGCAGCTTAGGGCGGAGGATGGGGACCGGGGAGCAGTTCTTC,CASSLGRRMGTGEQFF
TRBV7-3,many,TRBD1,TRBJ2-2,TGTGCCAGCAGCTTACGTAATAGAAACAGGGGTGACACCGGGGAGCTGTTTTTT,CASSLRNRNRGDTGELFF
TRBV2,many,-,TRBJ1-2,TGTGCCAGCAGCCGGCCGGGATCAGACTATGGCTACACCTTC,CASSRPGSDYGYTF